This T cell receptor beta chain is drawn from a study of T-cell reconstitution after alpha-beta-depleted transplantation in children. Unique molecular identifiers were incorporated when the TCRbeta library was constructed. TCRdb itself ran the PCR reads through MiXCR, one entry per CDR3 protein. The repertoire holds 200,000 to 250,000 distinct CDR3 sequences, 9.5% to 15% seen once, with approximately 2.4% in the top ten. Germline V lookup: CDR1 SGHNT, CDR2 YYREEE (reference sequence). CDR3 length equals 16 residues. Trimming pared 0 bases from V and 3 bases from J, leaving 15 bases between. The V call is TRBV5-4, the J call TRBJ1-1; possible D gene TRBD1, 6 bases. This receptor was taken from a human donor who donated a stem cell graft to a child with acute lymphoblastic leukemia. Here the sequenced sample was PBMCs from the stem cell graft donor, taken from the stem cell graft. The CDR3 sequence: CASSLGAGALDTEAFF. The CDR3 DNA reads TGTGCCAGCAGCTTGGGGGCGGGGGCGCTAGACACTGAAGCTTTCTTT.